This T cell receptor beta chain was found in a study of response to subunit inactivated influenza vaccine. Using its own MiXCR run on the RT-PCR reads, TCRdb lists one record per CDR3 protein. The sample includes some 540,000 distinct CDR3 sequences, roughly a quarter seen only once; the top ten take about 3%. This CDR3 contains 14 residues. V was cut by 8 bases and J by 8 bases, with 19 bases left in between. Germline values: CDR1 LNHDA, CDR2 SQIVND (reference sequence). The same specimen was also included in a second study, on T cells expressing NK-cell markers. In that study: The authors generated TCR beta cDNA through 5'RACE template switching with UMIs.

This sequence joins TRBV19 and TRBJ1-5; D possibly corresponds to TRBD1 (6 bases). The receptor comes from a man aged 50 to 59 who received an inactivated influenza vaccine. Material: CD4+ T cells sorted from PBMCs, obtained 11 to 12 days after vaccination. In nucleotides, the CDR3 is TGTGCCAGTGGACTACACGGGACAATTAAGCCCCAGCATTTT. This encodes CASGLHGTIKPQHF.